Listed below are T cell receptor beta chains from one sample, sequenced in a study of shared clonotypes between healthy human individuals. The data were produced by immunoSEQ multiplex PCR, yet TCRdb's version contains in-frame clones alone and is incomplete. The sample lists 2 million to 2.5 million clones, over 85% seen once, with 0.13% in the top ten. Sequencing was carried out using naive CD4+ T cells sorted from blood. Receptors originate from a man between 18 and 35 years old in good health. Each CDR3 is given with its conserved first and last residue. Fields, in order: J gene, V gene, clone size, CDR3 protein. Expanded clones get a size class; other rows say once, few or many, or leave the size out.

J: TRBJ2-7; V: TRBV4-1; size: NA; CDR3: CASSQVGYYRDRGLYEQYF
J: TRBJ1-4; V: TRBV10-3; size: NA; CDR3: CAISESGAGGLHEKLFF
J: TRBJ2-5; V: TRBV7-2; size: NA; CDR3: CASSSGWQTQYF
J: TRBJ2-7; V: TRBV2; size: NA; CDR3: CASSDQGYEQYF
J: TRBJ1-1; V: TRBV7-9; size: NA; CDR3: CASSLGGQAVTEAFF
J: TRBJ2-1; V: TRBV11-2; size: NA; CDR3: CASSLGGGRLRFF
J: TRBJ1-6; V: TRBV29-1; size: NA; CDR3: CSVEDRGGADNSPLHF
J: TRBJ2-3; V: TRBV7-8; size: NA; CDR3: CASSPREATSTDTQYF
J: TRBJ2-7; V: TRBV5-1; size: NA; CDR3: CASRASGSVEQYF
J: TRBJ1-2; V: TRBV19; size: NA; CDR3: CASHGRGGSYGYTF
J: TRBJ1-3; V: TRBV6-1; size: NA; CDR3: CASKGGLGNTIYF
J: TRBJ1-1; V: TRBV11-2; size: once; CDR3: CASSINTEAFF
J: TRBJ1-1; V: TRBV18; size: NA; CDR3: CASSSKASTNTEAFF
J: TRBJ1-2; V: TRBV6-1; size: once; CDR3: CASSEETGSYGYTF
J: TRBJ1-3; V: TRBV2; size: NA; CDR3: CASSESRNSGNTIYF
J: TRBJ1-3; V: TRBV11-2; size: NA; CDR3: CASSQLTLRDTGNTIYF
J: TRBJ2-1; V: TRBV5-1; size: NA; CDR3: CASSLGGDYNEQFF
J: TRBJ1-1; V: TRBV5-5; size: NA; CDR3: CASSLDIANTEAFF
J: TRBJ1-1; V: TRBV19; size: NA; CDR3: CASSMGQSNTEAFF
J: TRBJ2-5; V: TRBV10-3; size: NA; CDR3: CAISLGTAGGTQYF
J: TRBJ1-1; V: TRBV29-1; size: NA; CDR3: CSVDGSQEWNTEAFF
J: TRBJ2-3; V: TRBV19; size: NA; CDR3: CASSAQGGNTQYF
J: TRBJ1-2; V: TRBV27; size: once; CDR3: CASSLEQGDGYGYTF
J: TRBJ1-5; V: TRBV2; size: NA; CDR3: CASLLRVGNQPQHF
J: TRBJ2-7; V: TRBV28; size: once; CDR3: CASSLGGRLTYEQYF
J: TRBJ2-7; V: TRBV7-8; size: NA; CDR3: CASSLDRNPTMEQYF
J: TRBJ1-1; V: TRBV5-1; size: NA; CDR3: CASRGTGSSTEAFF
J: TRBJ2-7; V: TRBV5-1; size: NA; CDR3: CASSLGGTSDYEQYF